The TCR beta chain described here comes from a study of blood T cell repertoires in COVID-19. Study in general: Samples came from the United States, Italy and Spain, spanning acute and convalescent COVID-19. Sources were T cells, B-cell-depleted T cells, or PBMCs; the material itself was cDNA or gDNA.

Original processing methods: Estimation of nucleated cell counts relied on the amplification of reference gene primers. Sequencing used immunoSEQ multiplex PCR; TCRdb keeps in-frame clones, though not all of them. V and J calls and clone size follow that table, whereas D and trimming were derived from the DNA. This sample yields around 190,000 clones, of which roughly 82% are seen a single time; 7.8% belongs to the top ten. Input material: peripheral blood. The TCR sequence derives from a woman in her sixties or seventies with COVID-19, enrolled during active disease.

The CDR3 loop is CASSKQGDYGYTF. DNA for the CDR3: TGTGCCAGCAGTAAACAGGGAGACTATGGCTACACCTTC. The chain recombines TRBV6-6 with TRBJ1-2; D may be TRBD1 (6 bases). The CDR3 loop spans 13 amino acids. Trimming cost V 5 bases and J 3 bases, with 10 bases left between them. The germline V gene has CDR1 MNHNY and CDR2 SVGAGI (reference sequence).